A selection of T cell receptor beta chains follows, all from one sample in a study of blood T cell repertoires in COVID-19. Data came from immunoSEQ multiplex PCR; TCRdb stores just in-frame clones and leaves some out. The sample lists about 300,000 clones; around nine tenths were seen once. The sequenced sample consisted of PBMCs or T cells enriched from blood (not recorded which). These receptors were taken from a young woman who had recovered from COVID-19. Both conserved end residues are part of each CDR3.

J gene,V gene,CDR3 protein
TRBJ2-1,TRBV19,CASSMGPQTYNEQFF
TRBJ2-1,TRBV6-2/TRBV6-3,CASSRDWHEQFF
TRBJ1-1,TRBV27,CASSIPGAEAFF
TRBJ2-2,TRBV4-3,CASSQDPRGAGTGELFF
TRBJ1-1,TRBV3-1/TRBV3-2,CASSQVPGNTEAFF
TRBJ2-1,TRBV4-3,CASSQLTGGWGNEQFF
TRBJ2-2,TRBV18,CASSLHSLAGQNTGELFF
TRBJ2-2,TRBV5-1,CASSLAGTQHTGELFF
TRBJ1-2,TRBV5-1,CASSIGTGNYGYTF
TRBJ2-7,TRBV18,CASSPSAGKAYEQYF